This T cell receptor beta chain was obtained from a study of T cells expressing NK-cell markers. Study as a whole: It was sorted CD3+CD56+NKG2C+, CD3+CD56+NKG2C- and CD3+CD56-NKG2C+ T cells that supplied the TCR beta repertoires. With respect to HCMV, most of the eight sequenced donors were seropositive, and one was seronegative.

5'RACE template switching built TCR beta cDNA with unique molecular identifiers. TCRdb re-called the 5' RACE reads, yielding one record per CDR3 amino acid sequence without DNA. The data show about 180,000 distinct CDR3 sequences, and the top ten clones hold 20%. CDR3 length: 16 residues. CDR1 is DFQATT, CDR2 SNEGSKA, per germline (reference sequence). V gene TRBV20-1 combines with J gene TRBJ2-2; TCRdb lists TRBD1, though no DNA is available to test this call. This receptor was taken from a man aged 18 to 69 in good health. The source material was blood T cells: a sorted CD56 or NKG2C T cell subset, CD4+ or CD8+ T cells, or bulk PBMC T cells (not recorded which). Here the CDR3 reads CSARPLGQGGPGELFF.